This T cell receptor (beta chain) was obtained from a study of OX40 agonist ivuxolimab in advanced cancers. This CDR3 is 16 amino acids long. Germline CDR1 and CDR2: MGHRA and YSYEKL. V gave up 0 bases and J gave up 4 bases, with 13 bases separating them. The investigators sampled blood at baseline, at cycle 4 day 1, and at cycle 7 day 1. Method: immunoSEQ multiplex PCR; TCRdb's copy keeps in-frame clones and lacks some. The top ten clones hold around 11% of a sample with about 63,000 clones, 85% to 90% of them seen once. V usage is TRBV4-1 and J usage is TRBJ2-1; D is ambiguous. This specimen consisted of CD4+ or CD8+ T cells sorted from blood, obtained in a trial of the OX40 agonist ivuxolimab. The TCR comes from an adult with an advanced solid tumor such as melanoma, head and neck, liver or kidney cancer. The CDR3 DNA sequence: TGCGCCAGCAGCCAAGATAGAATGGAGACGTACAATGAGCAGTTCTTC. Translation: CASSQDRMETYNEQFF.